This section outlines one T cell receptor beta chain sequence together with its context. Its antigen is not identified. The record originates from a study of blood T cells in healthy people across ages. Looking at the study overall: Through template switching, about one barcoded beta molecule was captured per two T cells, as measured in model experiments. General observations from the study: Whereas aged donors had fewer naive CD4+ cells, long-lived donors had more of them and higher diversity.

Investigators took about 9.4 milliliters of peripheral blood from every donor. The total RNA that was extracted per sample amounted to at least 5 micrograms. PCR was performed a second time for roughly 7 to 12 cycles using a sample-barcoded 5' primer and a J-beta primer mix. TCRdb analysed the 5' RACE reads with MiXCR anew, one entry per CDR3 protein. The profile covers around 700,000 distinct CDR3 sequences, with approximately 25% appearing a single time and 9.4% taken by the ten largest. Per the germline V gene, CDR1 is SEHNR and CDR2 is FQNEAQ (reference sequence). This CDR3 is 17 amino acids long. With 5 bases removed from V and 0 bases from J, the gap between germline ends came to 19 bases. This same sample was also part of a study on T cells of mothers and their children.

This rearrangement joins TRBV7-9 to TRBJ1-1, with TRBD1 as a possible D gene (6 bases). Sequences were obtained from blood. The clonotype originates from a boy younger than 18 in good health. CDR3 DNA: TGTGCCAGCAGCCAGGGGACCGGTACAACTATGAACACTGAAGCTTTCTTT. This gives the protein CASSQGTGTTMNTEAFF.